One and the same sample provided the 6 T cell receptor beta chains below, sequenced in a study of Graves' ophthalmopathy and Graves' hyperthyroidism. As the template, RNA transcripts were used to amplify TCR beta CDR3 regions. The library came from an HTBI-primed first-round RT-PCR and a second-round multiplex PCR. Each CDR3 protein is one row after TCRdb ran MiXCR on the multiplex PCR reads. Among 260,000 or so distinct CDR3 sequences listed, around 45% were seen once. The sample comprised peripheral blood. These receptors were taken from an adult man with Graves' ophthalmopathy.

The chain employs TRBV19 and TRBJ1-2; 8 bases fit TRBD1. CDR3 length: 13 residues. V was clipped by 7 bases and J by 0 bases; unmatched bases: 1. CDR1 is LNHDA, CDR2 SQIVND, per germline (reference sequence). For the CDR3, the DNA is TGTGCCAGTAAGGGACAGGCTAACTATGGCTACACCTTC. Protein sequence: CASKGQANYGYTF.

The chain uses TRBV10-3 and TRBJ2-7; possibly TRBD1 for D (6 bases). The CDR3 is made up of 12 amino acids. V was clipped by 10 bases and J by 0 bases, with 10 bases between them. Germline-derived CDR1 and CDR2 are ENHRY and SYGVKD. CDR3 in DNA: TGTGCCACAGGGGTAAGCTCCTACGAGCAGTACTTC. As protein: CATGVSSYEQYF.

This clonotype was observed a few times. This chain uses TRBV20-1 with TRBJ1-6; a weak D match, TRBD1 (6 bases). Germline assignment: CDR1 DFQATT and CDR2 SNEGSKA (reference sequence). Trimming stripped 3 bases from V and 10 bases from J, with 19 bases between. The CDR3 has 15 residues. DNA of the CDR3: TGCAGTGCTAGCAACGTAGGCAGGGGCAGGTCACCCCTCCACTTT. It codes for CSASNVGRGRSPLHF.

The gene calls are TRBV20-1 and TRBJ1-1, with 8 bases aligning to TRBD1. CDR1 is DFQATT and CDR2 is SNEGSKA in the germline V gene (reference sequence). The junction had 8 bases not matched to a gene; V was cut back by 7 bases and J by 4 bases. This CDR3 contains 13 residues. CDR3 bases: TGCAGTGTCACATCAACAGGGGGCACTGAAGCTTTCTTT. As protein: CSVTSTGGTEAFF.

The J gene is TRBJ1-2, the V gene TRBV19; D not certain. V gave up 11 bases and J gave up 2 bases, with 12 bases separating them. Germline assignment: CDR1 LNHDA and CDR2 SQIVND (reference sequence). The CDR3 extends over 12 amino acids. The CDR3 region has the DNA TGTGCCGGAGAAACGGCAAACTATGGCTACACCTTC. This encodes CAGETANYGYTF. Supplemented by reference TRBV19 and TRBJ1-2, the full variable domain reads DGGITQSPKYLFRKEGQNVTLSCEQNLNHDAMYWYRQDPGQGLRLIYYSQIVNDFQKGDIAEGYSVSREKKESFPLTVTSAQKNPTAFYLCAGETANYGYTFGSGTRLTVV.

The V gene is TRBV4-1, the J gene TRBJ2-6, with 10 bases aligning to TRBD1. The CDR3 spans 17 residues. Germline CDR1 is MGHRA and CDR2 is YSYEKL. V dropped 4 bases and J dropped 4; count of bases not matched to a gene: 7. The CDR3 region has the DNA TGCGCCAGCAGCCTGACAGGGGGCCCAGCCGGGGCCAACGTCCTGACTTTC. Amino acid sequence: CASSLTGGPAGANVLTF.